The next 11 T cell receptor beta chains were all read from a single sample in a study of T-cell reconstitution after alpha-beta-depleted transplantation in children (dated by TCRdb to about 2016). The library was prepared using PCR. These reads were obtained on an Illumina HiSeq 2500. Molecular barcoding was employed in the preparation of TCR libraries, with unique molecular identifiers being used to normalize TCRbeta repertoire quantification. In TCRdb, the public reads were trimmed at Q25 with fastp and aligned with MiXCR, with productive beta chains retained. A single entry per CDR3 protein holds the most common genes and DNA from its merged rows. This sample is represented by 900,000 or so distinct CDR3 sequences; under 20% of them were singletons. The ten largest clones represent 5% of the sample. The treatment or condition label on this specimen signifies: allogeneic hematopoietic cell transplantation with graft depleted of TCRalphabeta T cells and CD19 B cells.

The sequences come from PBMCs, mostly from graft donor cells, collected 360 days after TCRalphabeta/CD19-depleted stem cell transplant. Receptors were obtained from a male patient aged 5 to 17 who had a stem cell transplant for acute lymphoblastic leukemia, so the T cells may come from the graft donor.

The J gene is TRBJ2-1, the V gene TRBV5-1; tentative D call: TRBD2 (6 bases). Looked up from germline, CDR1 is SGHRS and CDR2 is YFSETQ. Trimming left V 6 bases short and J 9 bases short, with 16 bases between. The CDR3 extends over 13 amino acids. CDR3 sequence: CASTPLRDSEQFF. Written as DNA, the CDR3 is TGCGCCAGCACCCCCTTGCGGGACTCTGAGCAGTTCTTC.

This clonotype has at least ten counts. The CDR3 region has the DNA TGCAGTGCCCCCTTAGGGATCGCTGGGGGTTATATTCAGTACTTC. It encodes CSAPLGIAGGYIQYF. The chain links TRBV20-1 to TRBJ2-4, with D possibly being TRBD1 or TRBD2 (5 bases each). This CDR3 is 15 amino acids long. The V gene lost 6 bases and the J gene lost 10 bases, with 25 bases spanning the gap. Germline V gene data show CDR1 as DFQATT and CDR2 as SNEGSKA (reference sequence).

This chain joins TRBV20-1 and TRBJ2-3; no clear D gene. V gave up 5 bases and J gave up 4 bases, with 19 bases separating them. CDR3 length: 15 residues. CDR1 DFQATT and CDR2 SNEGSKA come from the germline V gene (reference sequence). The CDR3 DNA follows: TGCAGTGCTTCCGGGTCCCCGGATAAATCAGATACGCAGTATTTT. Encoded protein: CSASGSPDKSDTQYF.

This clonotype turned up a few times. J is TRBJ2-2 and V is TRBV5-1; the match to TRBD1 covers 7 bases. The CDR3 covers 16 residues. Germline values: CDR1 SGHRS, CDR2 YFSETQ. The V gene end was trimmed by 0 bases and the J gene end by 5 bases; junction bases not matched to a gene: 7. The CDR3 sequence is CASSLALAGGTGELFF. The CDR3 DNA sequence: TGCGCCAGCAGCTTGGCCTTGGCAGGGGGAACCGGGGAGCTGTTTTTT.

This clonotype has a count of ten or more. The chain links TRBV20-1 to TRBJ1-2; D is ambiguous. Looked up from germline, CDR1 is DFQATT and CDR2 is SNEGSKA (reference sequence). CDR3 length equals 10 residues. V lost 4 bases and J lost 3, with 3 bases in between. The CDR3 nucleotides are TGCAGTGCTACCGACTATGGCTACACCTTC. It encodes CSATDYGYTF.

This clonotype was found a few times. The rearrangement uses TRBV6-5 and TRBJ2-1; TRBD2 matches at 8 bases. CDR1 is MNHEY, CDR2 SVGAGI, per germline. Trimming took 4 bases from V and 5 from J; bases not matched to a gene: 10. The CDR3 totals 16 residues. DNA for the CDR3: TGTGCCAGCAGTTTATTTAGCGGGACTTTTCACAATGAGCAGTTCTTC. This translates into CASSLFSGTFHNEQFF.

The chain uses TRBV9 and TRBJ2-3; D is possibly TRBD1 (5 bases). The CDR3 spans 14 residues. CDR1 and CDR2 from the germline V gene are SGDLS and YYNGEE. The germline V and J ends were trimmed by 0 bases and 5 bases, with 10 bases remaining between them. CDR3 nucleotide sequence: TGTGCCAGCAGCGTAGTAGGGGAATTAGATACGCAGTATTTT. Translation: CASSVVGELDTQYF.

On this clonotype: One junction end disagrees with the germline gene, perhaps due to a read error. The chain is built from TRBV5-1 and TRBJ2-7; 7 bases map to TRBD1. CDR3 size: 12 residues. Germline loops: CDR1 SGHRS, CDR2 YFSETQ. CDR3 sequence: CASSTPTGPAIF. CDR3 bases: TGCGCCAGCAGCACCCCGACAGGGCCCGCTATCTTC.

This clonotype was detected a few times. This rearrangement joins TRBV6-1 to TRBJ2-5; 7 bases map to TRBD1. The CDR3 has 15 residues. Germline CDR1 MNHNS, CDR2 SASEGT. The junction had 6 bases not matched to a gene; V was cut back by 5 bases and J by 0 bases. The chain's CDR3 is CASSRDSSYQETQYF. The CDR3 DNA sequence: TGTGCCAGCAGTAGGGACAGCTCGTACCAAGAGACCCAGTACTTC.

The chain couples TRBV5-1 to TRBJ1-4, with D unclear. The germline V and J ends were trimmed by 0 bases and 5 bases, with 11 bases remaining between them. The germline V gene encodes CDR1 SGHRS and CDR2 YFSETQ. The CDR3 contains 15 residues. The CDR3 DNA is TGCGCCAGCAGCTTGGGGGGAGGAGCGAATGAAAAACTGTTTTTT. Its translation is CASSLGGGANEKLFF.

This clonotype has a count of ten or more. This chain uses TRBV12-3 or TRBV12-4 with TRBJ2-1; no definite D call. The CDR3 is 10 amino acids. Trimming stripped 9 bases from V and 8 bases from J, with 8 bases between. In nucleotides, the CDR3 is TGTGCCAGTTCGCGGCATGAGCAGTTCTTC. It yields the protein CASSRHEQFF.